This section outlines one TCR beta chain sequence together with its context. Per the original data handling: Nucleated cell number was recorded as an estimate derived from reference gene primer amplification. Sequenced by immunoSEQ multiplex PCR; TCRdb stores in-frame clones only, minus some. From that table come the V and J calls and clone size; the DNA was used to work out D and trimming. The top ten clones hold approximately 1.6% of a sample with more than 300,000 clones, 88% of them seen once. The Seattle patients joined while their infection was active and were tracked longitudinally afterward. The sample belongs to a study of blood T cell repertoires in COVID-19. Background on the study: Specimens from acute and convalescent COVID-19 originated in the United States, Italy and Spain. The cDNA or gDNA used as material had been derived from T cells, B-cell-depleted T cells, or PBMCs.

Per the germline V gene, CDR1 is LGHNA and CDR2 is YNFKEQ. The CDR3 spans 15 residues. V was trimmed by 1 base and J by 5 bases, leaving 14 bases between them. The material sequenced was peripheral blood. The TCR comes from a woman aged 30 to 39 with COVID-19, enrolled during active disease. The chain has TRBV4-2 and TRBJ1-1; possibly TRBD1 for D (5 bases). The CDR3 region is CASSQAEGQGTEAFF. Here the CDR3 DNA reads TGTGCCAGCAGCCAAGCGGAGGGGCAAGGTACTGAAGCTTTCTTT.